This is a list of T cell receptor beta chains from one sample in a study of T cells expressing NK-cell markers. Each CDR3 protein gets one entry in TCRdb, which reprocessed the 5' RACE reads and gives no DNA. The sample's table shows 350,000 to 400,000 distinct CDR3 sequences. Sequenced input: blood T cells: a sorted CD56 or NKG2C T cell subset, CD4+ or CD8+ T cells, or bulk PBMC T cells (not recorded which). Every receptor here comes from a woman in her fifties or sixties in good health. Each CDR3 is given with its conserved first and last residue. The order of the fields is CDR3 protein, J gene, V gene, clone size. Some rows have no size entry. The others give once, few or many, or a class for an expanded clone.

CARWKRAQLFGEQFF,TRBJ2-1,TRBV5-1,medium-sized
CASSPFKAGRDQPQHF,TRBJ1-5,TRBV5-5,-
CASSRLGSNQPQHF,TRBJ1-5,TRBV28,-
CASSTGLAGPPPYNEQFF,TRBJ2-1,TRBV28,-
CASSRTSGTRELFF,TRBJ2-2,TRBV5-6,-
CASSLARTEDTQYF,TRBJ2-3,TRBV5-1,-
CASSSTGVAEQYF,TRBJ2-7,TRBV12-3/TRBV12-4,-
CASNIPGYGELFF,TRBJ2-2,TRBV7-2,-
CASSEYKLWGDEAFF,TRBJ1-1,TRBV25-1,-
CASSPGGGHFTDTQYF,TRBJ2-3,TRBV11-2,-
CASSLSSSGYTF,TRBJ1-2,TRBV12-3/TRBV12-4,-
CASSLRTGGAGSGELFF,TRBJ2-2,TRBV12-3/TRBV12-4,-
CASSQDRVSNEQFF,TRBJ2-1,TRBV3-1,-
CASSLGDRSSGNTIYF,TRBJ1-3,TRBV5-1,-
CASSSRGTYNEQFF,TRBJ2-1,TRBV13,-
CATSRDRNGANVLTF,TRBJ2-6,TRBV15,-
CASILQGTEAFF,TRBJ1-1,TRBV12-3/TRBV12-4,-
CASSPRGQGGSNTEAFF,TRBJ1-1,TRBV6-6,-
CSATPTTPLAGRNEQFF,TRBJ2-1,TRBV20-1,-
CASSPIVGVANTEAFF,TRBJ1-1,TRBV18,-
CASSPGGNTQYF,TRBJ2-3,TRBV12-3/TRBV12-4,-
CASTLAGVAGELFF,TRBJ2-2,TRBV6-2/TRBV6-3,-
CASSFGRAGNEQFF,TRBJ2-1,TRBV12-3/TRBV12-4,-
CASSQDRTYTDTQYF,TRBJ2-3,TRBV4-2,-
CSARNPRGSAAYNEQFF,TRBJ2-1,TRBV20-1,-
CASSDRTSGENEQFF,TRBJ2-1,TRBV5-4,-